This TCR beta chain stems from a study of shared clonotypes between healthy human individuals. Clones were read by immunoSEQ multiplex PCR, and TCRdb kept only the in-frame ones, dropping some. The repertoire consists of about 2.4 million clones, with under 95% occurring once and the leading ten covering roughly 0.39%. Sequencing was performed on naive CD4+ T cells from PBMCs. Subset indicated: CD45RA+ positively selected. This receptor was taken from a man between 18 and 35 years old in good health. Some clones in this sample may be carry-over from other donors' samples.

DNA for the CDR3: TGTGCCAGCAGTTTAAGTAGGCGTGCAGATACGCAGTATTTT. Translating it yields CASSLSRRADTQYF. V and J are TRBV27 and TRBJ2-3; D gene unclear. V gave up 2 bases and J gave up 4 bases, with 10 bases separating them. The germline V gene encodes CDR1 MNHEY and CDR2 SMNVEV (reference sequence). This CDR3 has 14 amino acids.